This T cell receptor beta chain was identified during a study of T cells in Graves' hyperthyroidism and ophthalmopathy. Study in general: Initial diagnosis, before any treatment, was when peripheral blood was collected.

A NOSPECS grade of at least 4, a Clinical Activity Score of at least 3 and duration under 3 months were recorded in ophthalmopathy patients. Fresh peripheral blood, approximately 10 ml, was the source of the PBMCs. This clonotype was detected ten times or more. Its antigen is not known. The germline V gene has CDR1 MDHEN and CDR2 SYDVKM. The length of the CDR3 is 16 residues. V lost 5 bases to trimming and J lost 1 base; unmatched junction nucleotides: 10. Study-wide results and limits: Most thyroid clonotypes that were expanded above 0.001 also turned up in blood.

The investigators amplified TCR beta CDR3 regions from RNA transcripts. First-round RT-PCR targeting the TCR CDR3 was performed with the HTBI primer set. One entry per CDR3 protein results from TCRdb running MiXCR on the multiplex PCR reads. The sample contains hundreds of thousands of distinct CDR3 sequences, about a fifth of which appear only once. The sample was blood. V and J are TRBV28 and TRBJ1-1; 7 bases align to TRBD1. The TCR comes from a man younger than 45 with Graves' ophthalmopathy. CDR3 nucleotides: TGTGCCAGCAGTCCTGACAGGGCCCTGCCGAACACTGAAGCTTTCTTT. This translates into CASSPDRALPNTEAFF.